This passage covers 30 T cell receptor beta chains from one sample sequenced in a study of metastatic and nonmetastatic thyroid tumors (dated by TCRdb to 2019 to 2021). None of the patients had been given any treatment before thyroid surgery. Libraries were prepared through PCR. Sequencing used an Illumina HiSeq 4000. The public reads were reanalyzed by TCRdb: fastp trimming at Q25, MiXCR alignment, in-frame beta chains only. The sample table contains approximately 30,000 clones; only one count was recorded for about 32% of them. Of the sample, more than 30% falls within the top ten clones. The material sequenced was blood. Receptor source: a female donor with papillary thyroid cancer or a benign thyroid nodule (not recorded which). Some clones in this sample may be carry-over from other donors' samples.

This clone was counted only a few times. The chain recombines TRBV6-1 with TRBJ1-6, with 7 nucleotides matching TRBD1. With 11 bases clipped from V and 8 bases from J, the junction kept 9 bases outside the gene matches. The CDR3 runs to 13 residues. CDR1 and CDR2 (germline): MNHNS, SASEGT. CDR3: CASRTGLDSPLHF. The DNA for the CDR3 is TGTGCCTCCCGGACAGGTTTAGATTCACCCCTCCACTTT.

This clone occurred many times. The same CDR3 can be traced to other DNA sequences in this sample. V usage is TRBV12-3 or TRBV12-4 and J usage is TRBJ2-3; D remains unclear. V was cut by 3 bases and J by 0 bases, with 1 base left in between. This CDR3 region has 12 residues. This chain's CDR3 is CASSFSTDTQYF. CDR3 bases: TGTGCCAGCAGTTTCAGCACAGATACGCAGTATTTT.

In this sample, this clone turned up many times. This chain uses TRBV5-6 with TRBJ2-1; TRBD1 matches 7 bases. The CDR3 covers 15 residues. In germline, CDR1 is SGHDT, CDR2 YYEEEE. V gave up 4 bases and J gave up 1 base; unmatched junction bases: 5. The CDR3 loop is CASSDPGQSYNEQFF. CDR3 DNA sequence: TGTGCCAGCAGCGACCCGGGACAGTCCTACAATGAGCAGTTCTTC.

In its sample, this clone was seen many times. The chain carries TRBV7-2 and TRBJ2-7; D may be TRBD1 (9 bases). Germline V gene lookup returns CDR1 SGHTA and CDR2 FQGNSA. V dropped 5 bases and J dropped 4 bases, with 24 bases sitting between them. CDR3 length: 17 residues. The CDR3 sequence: CASSRGGQGAASYEQYF. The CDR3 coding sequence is TGTGCCAGCAGCCGGGGGGGACAGGGTGCCGCCTCTTACGAGCAGTACTTC. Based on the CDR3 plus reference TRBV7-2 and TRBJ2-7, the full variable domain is GAGVSQSPSNKVTEKGKDVELRCDPISGHTALYWYRQSLGQGLEFLIYFQGNSAPDKSGLPSDRFSAERTGGSVSTLTIQRTQQEDSAVYLCASSRGGQGAASYEQYFGPGTRLTVT.

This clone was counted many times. CDR3 protein: CASLPGEINTEAFF. CDR3 nucleotides: TGTGCCAGTTTACCCGGGGAGATAAACACTGAAGCTTTCTTT. The chain employs TRBV7-9 and TRBJ1-1; D not certain. The V end was cut by 9 bases, the J end by 2 bases, with 16 bases between. Per germline, CDR1 SEHNR and CDR2 FQNEAQ (reference sequence). The CDR3 runs to 14 residues.

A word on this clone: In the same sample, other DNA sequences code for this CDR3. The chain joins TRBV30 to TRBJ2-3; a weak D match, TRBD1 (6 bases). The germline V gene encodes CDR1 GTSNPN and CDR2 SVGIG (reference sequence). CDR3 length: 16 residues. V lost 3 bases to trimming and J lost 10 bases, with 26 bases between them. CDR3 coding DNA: TGTGCCTGGAGCGAGACAGGTGGCGGGCGTAGTCAGGCGCAGTATTTT. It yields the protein CAWSETGGGRSQAQYF.

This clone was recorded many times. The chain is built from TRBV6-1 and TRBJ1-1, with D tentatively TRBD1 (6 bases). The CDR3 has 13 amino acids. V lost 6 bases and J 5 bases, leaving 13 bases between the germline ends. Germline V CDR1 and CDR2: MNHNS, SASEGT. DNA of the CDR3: TGTGCCAGCAGGGGAACAGGGAGGACTGAAGCTTTCTTT. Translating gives CASRGTGRTEAFF.

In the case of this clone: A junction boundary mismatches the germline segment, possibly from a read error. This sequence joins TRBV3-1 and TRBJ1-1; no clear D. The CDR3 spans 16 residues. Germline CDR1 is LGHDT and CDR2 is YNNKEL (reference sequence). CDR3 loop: CASQPVGGIRNTEAVF. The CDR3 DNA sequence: TGTGCGAGCCAGCCTGTCGGAGGGATTAGGAACACTGAAGCAGTCTTT.

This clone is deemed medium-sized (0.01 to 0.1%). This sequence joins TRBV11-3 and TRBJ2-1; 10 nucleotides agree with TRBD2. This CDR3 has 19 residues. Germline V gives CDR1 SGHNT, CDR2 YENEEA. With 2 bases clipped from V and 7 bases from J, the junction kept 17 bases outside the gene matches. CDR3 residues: CASSLYSPGLAGVVNEQFF. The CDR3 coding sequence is TGTGCCAGCAGCTTATATAGTCCGGGGCTAGCGGGAGTCGTTAATGAGCAGTTCTTC. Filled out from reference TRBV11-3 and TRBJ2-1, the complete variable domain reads EAGVVQSPRYKIIEKKQPVAFWCNPISGHNTLYWYLQNLGQGPELLIRYENEEAVDDSQLPKDRFSAERLKGVDSTLKIQPAELGDSAVYLCASSLYSPGLAGVVNEQFFGPGTRLTVL.

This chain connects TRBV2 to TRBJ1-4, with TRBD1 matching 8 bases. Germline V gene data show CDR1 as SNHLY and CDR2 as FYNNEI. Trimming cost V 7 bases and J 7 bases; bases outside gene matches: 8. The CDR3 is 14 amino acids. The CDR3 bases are TGTGCCAGCACCAAGTCAGGGGGCTTTGAAAAACTGTTTTTT. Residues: CASTKSGGFEKLFF.

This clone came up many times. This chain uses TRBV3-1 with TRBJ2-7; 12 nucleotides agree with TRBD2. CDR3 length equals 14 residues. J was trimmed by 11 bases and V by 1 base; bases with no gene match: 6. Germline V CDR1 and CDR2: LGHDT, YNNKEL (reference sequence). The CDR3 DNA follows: TGTGCCAGCAGCCAAGGGACTAGCGGGACTGGCGAGTACTTC. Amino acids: CASSQGTSGTGEYF.

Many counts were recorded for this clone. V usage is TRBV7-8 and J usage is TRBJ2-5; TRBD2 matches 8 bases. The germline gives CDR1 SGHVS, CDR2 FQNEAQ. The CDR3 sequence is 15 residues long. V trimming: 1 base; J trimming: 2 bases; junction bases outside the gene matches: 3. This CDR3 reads CASSLEGLGQETQYF. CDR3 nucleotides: TGTGCCAGCAGCTTAGAGGGACTAGGGCAAGAGACCCAGTACTTC.

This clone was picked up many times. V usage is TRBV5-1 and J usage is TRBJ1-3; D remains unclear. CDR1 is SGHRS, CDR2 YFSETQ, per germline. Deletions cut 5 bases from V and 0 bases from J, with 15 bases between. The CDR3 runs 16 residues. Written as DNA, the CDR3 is TGCGCCAGCAGTTCGACCCTAGTTAGCTCTGGAAACACCATATATTTT. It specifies CASSSTLVSSGNTIYF.

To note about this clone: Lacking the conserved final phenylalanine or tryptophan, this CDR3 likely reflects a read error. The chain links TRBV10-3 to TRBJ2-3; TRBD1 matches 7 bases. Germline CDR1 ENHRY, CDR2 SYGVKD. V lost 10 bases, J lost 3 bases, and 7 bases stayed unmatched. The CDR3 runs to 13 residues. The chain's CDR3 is CATRDRRTDTQYL. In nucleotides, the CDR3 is TGTGCCACCCGGGACAGAAGAACAGATACGCAGTATTTA.

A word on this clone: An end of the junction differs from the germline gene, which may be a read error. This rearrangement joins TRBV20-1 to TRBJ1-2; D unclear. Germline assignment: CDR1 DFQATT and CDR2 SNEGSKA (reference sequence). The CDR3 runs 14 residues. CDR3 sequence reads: CCASNPNDNFGYTF. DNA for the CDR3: TGCTGTGCTTCGAATCCAAACGATAACTTTGGCTACACCTTC.

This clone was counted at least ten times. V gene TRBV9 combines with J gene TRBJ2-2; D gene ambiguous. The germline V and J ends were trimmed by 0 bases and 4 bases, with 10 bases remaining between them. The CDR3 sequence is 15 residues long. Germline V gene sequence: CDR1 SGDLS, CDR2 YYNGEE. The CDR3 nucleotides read TGTGCCAGCAGCGTAGGGCCCGGCCCCACCGGGGAGCTGTTTTTT. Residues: CASSVGPGPTGELFF.

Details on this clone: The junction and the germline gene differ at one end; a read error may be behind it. CDR3 region: CASRTRRAAKTGELFF. The DNA for the CDR3 is TGTGCCAGCAGGACGCGGAGAGCCGCGAAAACCGGGGAGCTGTTTTTT. V gene TRBV6-1 combines with J gene TRBJ2-2; D not resolved. CDR3 length equals 16 residues. The germline V gene encodes CDR1 MNHNS and CDR2 SASEGT.

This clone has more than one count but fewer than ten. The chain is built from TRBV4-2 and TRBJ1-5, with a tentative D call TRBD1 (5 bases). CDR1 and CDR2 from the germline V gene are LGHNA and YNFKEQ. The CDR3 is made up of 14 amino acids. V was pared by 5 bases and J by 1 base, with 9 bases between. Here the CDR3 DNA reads TGTGCCAGCAGCGACCGGGACAGCAATCAGCCCCAGCATTTT. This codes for CASSDRDSNQPQHF.

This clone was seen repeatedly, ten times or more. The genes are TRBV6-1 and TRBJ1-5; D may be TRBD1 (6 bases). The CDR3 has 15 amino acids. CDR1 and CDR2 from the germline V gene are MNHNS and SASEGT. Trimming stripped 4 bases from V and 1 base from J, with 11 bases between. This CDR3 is CASSAPGVSNQPQHF. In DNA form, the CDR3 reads TGTGCCAGCAGTGCTCCAGGGGTGAGCAATCAGCCCCAGCATTTT.

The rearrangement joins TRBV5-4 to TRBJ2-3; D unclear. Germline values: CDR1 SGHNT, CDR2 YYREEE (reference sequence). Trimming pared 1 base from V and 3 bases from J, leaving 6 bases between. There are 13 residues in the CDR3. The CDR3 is CASSLCCTDTQYF. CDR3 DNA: TGTGCCAGCAGCTTGTGCTGTACAGATACGCAGTATTTT.

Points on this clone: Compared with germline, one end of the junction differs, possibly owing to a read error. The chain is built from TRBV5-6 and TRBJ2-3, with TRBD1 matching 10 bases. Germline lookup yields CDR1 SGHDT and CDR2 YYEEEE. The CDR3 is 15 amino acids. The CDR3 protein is CASSLGTGVTDTRYF. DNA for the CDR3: TGTGCCAGCAGCCTAGGGACAGGGGTTACAGATACGCGGTATTTT.

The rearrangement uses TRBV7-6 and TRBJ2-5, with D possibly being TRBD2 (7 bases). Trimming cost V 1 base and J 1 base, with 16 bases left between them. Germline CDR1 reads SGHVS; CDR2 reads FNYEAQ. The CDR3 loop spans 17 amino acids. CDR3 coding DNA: TGTGCCAGCAGCTTAGTTATTCGGGGGGCGGCCCAAGAGACCCAGTACTTC. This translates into CASSLVIRGAAQETQYF.

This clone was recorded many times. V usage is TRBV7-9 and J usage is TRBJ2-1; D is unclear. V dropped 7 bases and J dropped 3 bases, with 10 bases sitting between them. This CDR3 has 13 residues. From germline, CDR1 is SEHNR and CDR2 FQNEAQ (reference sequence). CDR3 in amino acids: CASMSDNYNEQFF. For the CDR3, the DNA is TGTGCCAGCATGAGTGACAACTACAATGAGCAGTTCTTC.

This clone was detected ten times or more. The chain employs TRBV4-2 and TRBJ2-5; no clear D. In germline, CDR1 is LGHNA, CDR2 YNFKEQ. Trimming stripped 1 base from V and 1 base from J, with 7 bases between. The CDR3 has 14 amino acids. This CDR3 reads CASSQGAIQETQYF. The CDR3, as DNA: TGTGCCAGCAGCCAAGGGGCAATCCAAGAGACCCAGTACTTC.

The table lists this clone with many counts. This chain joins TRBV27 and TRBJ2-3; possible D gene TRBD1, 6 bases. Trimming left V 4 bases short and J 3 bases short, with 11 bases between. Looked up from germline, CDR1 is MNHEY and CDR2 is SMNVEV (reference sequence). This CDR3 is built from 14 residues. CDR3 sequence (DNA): TGTGCCAGCAGTTCCTCCGACAGGACAGATACGCAGTATTTT. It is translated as CASSSSDRTDTQYF.

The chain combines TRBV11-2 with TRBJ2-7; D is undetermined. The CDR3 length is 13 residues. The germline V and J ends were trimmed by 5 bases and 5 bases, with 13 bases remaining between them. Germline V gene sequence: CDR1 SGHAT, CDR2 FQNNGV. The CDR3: CASSLKGWHEQYF. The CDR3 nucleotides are TGTGCCAGCAGCCTAAAAGGGTGGCACGAGCAGTACTTC. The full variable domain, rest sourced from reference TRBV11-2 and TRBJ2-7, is EAGVAQSPRYKIIEKRQSVAFWCNPISGHATLYWYQQILGQGPKLLIQFQNNGVVDDSQLPKDRFSAERLKGVDSTLKIQPAKLEDSAVYLCASSLKGWHEQYFGPGTRLTVT.

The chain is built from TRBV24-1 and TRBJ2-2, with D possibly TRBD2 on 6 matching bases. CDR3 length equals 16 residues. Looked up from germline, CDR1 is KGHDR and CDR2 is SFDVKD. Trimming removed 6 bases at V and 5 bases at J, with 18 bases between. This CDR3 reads CATSLGGEWKTGELFF. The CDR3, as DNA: TGTGCCACCAGTTTAGGCGGGGAGTGGAAAACCGGGGAGCTGTTTTTT.

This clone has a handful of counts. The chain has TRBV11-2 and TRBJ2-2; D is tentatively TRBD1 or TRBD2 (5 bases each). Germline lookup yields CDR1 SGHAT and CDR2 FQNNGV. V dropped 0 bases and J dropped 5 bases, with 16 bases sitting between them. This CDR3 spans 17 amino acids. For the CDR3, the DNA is TGTGCCAGCAGCTTAGAATCCGTTGACAGCGGTACCGGGGAGCTGTTTTTT. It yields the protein CASSLESVDSGTGELFF.

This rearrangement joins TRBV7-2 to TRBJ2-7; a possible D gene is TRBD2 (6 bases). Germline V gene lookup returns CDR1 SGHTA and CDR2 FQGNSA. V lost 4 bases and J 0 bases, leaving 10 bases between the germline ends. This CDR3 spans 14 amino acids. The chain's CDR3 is CASSSRDSSYEQYF. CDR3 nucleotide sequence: TGTGCCAGCAGCTCGCGGGACTCCTCCTACGAGCAGTACTTC.

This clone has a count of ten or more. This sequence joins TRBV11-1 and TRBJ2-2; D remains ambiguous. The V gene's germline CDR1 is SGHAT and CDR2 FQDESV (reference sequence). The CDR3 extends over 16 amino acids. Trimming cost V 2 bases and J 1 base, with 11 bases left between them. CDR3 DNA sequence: TGTGCCAGCAGCTTACCCTCCGGCCTGAACACCGGGGAGCTGTTTTTT. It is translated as CASSLPSGLNTGELFF.